The entry that follows covers one TCR beta chain sequence. No antigen is known for it. At the DNA level, this CDR3 is encoded by other sequences in the same sample as well. Germline CDR1 is SGHTA and CDR2 is FQGNSA. V dropped 1 base and J dropped 1 base, with 7 bases sitting between them. CDR3 size: 15 residues. The protocol was immunoSEQ multiplex PCR, while the TCRdb copy is restricted to in-frame clones and leaves out a portion. The table has 380,000 or so clones, less than 90% seen once. This sample is drawn from a study of Ad26.COV2.S vaccination and SARS-CoV-2 variants. Treatment described: roughly 20 received Ad26.COV2.S at low or high dose, single or two shots; about 5 received placebo; per-sample allocation not given. Each sample was drawn 63 days after the first injection (of vaccine or placebo). This person who donated was an adult of 18-55 years in Boston. Study-level findings and limits: Total responses of T cells may have been underestimated by the analyses of TCR breadth and depth.

The TCR originated in a person between 18 and 59 years old who received the Ad26.COV2.S COVID-19 vaccine or a placebo. The sample in question was peripheral blood, obtained in a trial of Ad26.COV2.S vaccine versus placebo. This chain connects TRBV7-2 to TRBJ2-2, with D possibly matching TRBD2 (5 bases). The CDR3 sequence is CASSLVAGNTGELFF. CDR3 coding DNA: TGTGCCAGCAGCTTAGTGGCGGGGAACACCGGGGAGCTGTTTTTT. Full variable domain (missing parts from reference TRBV7-2 and TRBJ2-2): GAGVSQSPSNKVTEKGKDVELRCDPISGHTALYWYRQSLGQGLEFLIYFQGNSAPDKSGLPSDRFSAERTGGSVSTLTIQRTQQEDSAVYLCASSLVAGNTGELFFGEGSRLTVL.